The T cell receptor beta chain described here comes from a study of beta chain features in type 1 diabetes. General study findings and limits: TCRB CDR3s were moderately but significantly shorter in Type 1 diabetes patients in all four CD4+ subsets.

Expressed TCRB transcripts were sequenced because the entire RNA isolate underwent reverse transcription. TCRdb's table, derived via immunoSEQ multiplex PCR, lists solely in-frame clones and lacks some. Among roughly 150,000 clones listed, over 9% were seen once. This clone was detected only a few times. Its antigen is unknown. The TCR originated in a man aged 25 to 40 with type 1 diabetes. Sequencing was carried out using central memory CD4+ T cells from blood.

As DNA, the CDR3 is TGTGCCAGCAGTTCACGACTAGGCGATGAGCAGTTCTTC. Translated, it gives CASSSRLGDEQFF. The V and J genes are TRBV28 and TRBJ2-1, with a possible D match to TRBD2 (6 bases). The CDR3 contains 13 residues. In germline, CDR1 is MDHEN, CDR2 SYDVKM. Deletions cut 4 bases from V and 8 bases from J, with 12 bases between.